This TCR beta chain comes out of a study of T cells in Graves' hyperthyroidism and ophthalmopathy (dated by TCRdb to between 2017 and 2020). About the full investigation: Peripheral blood was sampled at the time of initial diagnosis, prior to any treatment. The paper describes TCR Vbeta CDR3 sequencing of more than 120 peripheral blood samples, made up of 40 to 45 ophthalmopathy patients, around 78 hyperthyroidism patients and 17 progressor patients. To identify distinguishing TCR V-J signatures, a discovery cohort of some 100 patients was used, comprising 43 with Graves' ophthalmopathy and 57 with stable Graves' hyperthyroidism. After sampling, hyperthyroidism patients received methimazole starting at 30 mg daily, and ophthalmopathy patients received high-dose intravenous methylprednisolone. An independent validation cohort of under 20 hyperthyroidism patients and 15 or so patients who later progressed to ophthalmopathy tested prospective prediction of ophthalmopathy. The study also compared thyroid tissue and blood T-cell repertoires from five or six Graves' hyperthyroidism patients. The approximately 90 discovery patients were randomly split 7:3 into training and test sets. The paper's findings and limits, for the study overall: Most expanded thyroid clonotypes (frequency above 0.001) were also found in blood, which suggests that blood repertoires may mirror thyroid immune responses. In validation, the model predicted progression to ophthalmopathy a median of about 6.8 months before onset, with roughly 70% sensitivity and about 72% specificity. Sample size was not statistically predetermined, and blinding of investigators to group allocation was not performed. A model built on a 13 V-J signature distinguished ophthalmopathy from stable hyperthyroidism, reaching 85% to 90% sensitivity and approximately 83% specificity in cross-validation and 80%/75% in testing.

V is reduced by 5 bases and J by 4 bases, leaving a spacing of 18 bases between them. The CDR3 runs 16 residues from the cysteine to the phenylalanine. The read is trimmed to its CDR3 DNA, 48 bases read in frame from base 1. The germline V gene (reference sequence) supplies CDR1 PRHDT and CDR2 FYEKMQ. Graves' hyperthyroidism was defined as stable when no progression to ophthalmopathy occurred over 18 months of follow-up. The hyperthyroidism patients were between 18 and 65 years old and newly diagnosed, with a disease duration of less than 2 months. The study excluded patients with uncontrolled infections, other autoimmune diseases, pregnancy or lactation. Diagnoses were established on the basis of clinical symptoms, serum thyroxine and TRAb, thyroid ultrasound, and orbital computed tomography. Ficoll-Paque density gradient centrifugation was used to isolate PBMCs from 9.5 to 10 ml of fresh peripheral blood. Trizol reagent was used to extract total RNA, and RNA quality was then checked on an Agilent 2100 Bioanalyzer.

Amplification of TCR beta CDR3 regions was carried out from RNA transcripts. For the first round of RT-PCR on the TCR CDR3, the HTBI primer set was used together with the Qiagen OneStep RT-PCR kit. The libraries were constructed in a second round of multiplex PCR and then size-selected and purified. Sequencing of the libraries was done on an Illumina HiSeq2000 using paired-end 100 bp reads. On the study's bioinformatics: SOAPnuke was used to process the raw data, throwing out any read that contained adapters or uncalled bases, had a mean Phred below 15, or lacked an exact constant-primer or identifier match. High-quality paired reads were merged using COPE v1.2.5, and each unique nucleotide sequence was defined as a clonotype. MiTCR v1.1 was used to align clonotypes to the IMGT TRBV, TRBD and TRBJ reference segments. The analysis included only V-J combinations with a frequency above 0.0001, which together covered about 99% of the repertoires. The TCS score was defined as the ratio of F50 (clonal expansion) to E x V (chaos), calculated using BLOSUM62-based TCRdist between CDR3 peptides within each V-J. Welch's t-statistics and random forest reduced 450 to 600 V-J features to some 14, which were used in a naive Bayes classifier (R e1071). The public reads were reanalyzed by TCRdb: fastp trimming at Q25, MiXCR alignment, in-frame beta chains only. Records with the same CDR3 protein are collapsed into one entry carrying the most frequent genes and DNA. TCRdb's processing, not the study's, gives the V and J calls here. Within this sample are about 320,000 distinct CDR3 sequences, with about 15% of them counted one time only. Of the sample, around 35% is held by the ten largest clones.

As concerns this clonotype: Its antigen has not been determined. Base quality data are lacking; no much larger clone is found one base away.

This TCR was sampled from a man aged 25 to 45 with Graves' hyperthyroidism. The sequencing input was blood. The chain is encoded by TRBV13 joined to TRBJ2-1; TRBD2 is a possible D gene, resting on 5 matching bases. The CDR3 has the sequence CASSPPTSLAYNEQFF. At the DNA level, the sequence is TGTGCCAGCAGCCCACCGACGAGCCTAGCTTACAATGAGCAGTTCTTC.